Sequencing of this T cell receptor beta chain was carried out in a study of long-term antiretroviral therapy in people with HIV. Samples were assayed with immunoSEQ v3.0 at survey level. Produced via immunoSEQ multiplex PCR; TCRdb's table is partial and in-frame only. This table holds tens of thousands of clones, 84% found once. Every donor contributed at least one pre-ART and at least two post-ART PBMC samples. United States facilities provided treatment to all participants with HIV. The sample was unsorted PBMCs, taken 0.5 years before starting antiretroviral therapy. The source is a man aged 35 to 55 with HIV.

The CDR3 sequence: CASSILSGGATDIQYF. The CDR3 DNA reads TGTGCCAGCAGTATACTTAGCGGGGGGGCCACGGACATTCAGTACTTC. J is TRBJ2-4 and V is TRBV28; 11 bases are shared with TRBD2. J lost 8 bases, V lost 5 bases, and 11 bases had no gene match. The germline gives CDR1 MDHEN, CDR2 SYDVKM. This CDR3 spans 16 amino acids. Full variable domain (missing parts from reference TRBV28 and TRBJ2-4): DVKVTQSSRYLVKRTGEKVFLECVQDMDHENMFWYRQDPGLGLRLIYFSYDVKMKEKGDIPEGYSVSREKKERFSLILESASTNQTSMYLCASSILSGGATDIQYFGAGTRLSVL.